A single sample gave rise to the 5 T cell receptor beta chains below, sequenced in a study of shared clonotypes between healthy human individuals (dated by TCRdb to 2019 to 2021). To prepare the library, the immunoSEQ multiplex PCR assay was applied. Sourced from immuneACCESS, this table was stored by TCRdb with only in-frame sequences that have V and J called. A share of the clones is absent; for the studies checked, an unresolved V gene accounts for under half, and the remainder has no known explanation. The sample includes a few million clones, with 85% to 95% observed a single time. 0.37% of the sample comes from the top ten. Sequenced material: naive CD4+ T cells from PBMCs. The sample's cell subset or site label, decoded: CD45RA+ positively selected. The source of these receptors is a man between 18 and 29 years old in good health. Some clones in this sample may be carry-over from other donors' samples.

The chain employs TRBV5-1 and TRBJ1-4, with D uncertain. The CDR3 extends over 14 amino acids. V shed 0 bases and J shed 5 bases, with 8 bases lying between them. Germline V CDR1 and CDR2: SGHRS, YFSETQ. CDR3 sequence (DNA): TGCGCCAGCAGCTTGGGAGTGGAAAATGAAAAACTGTTTTTT. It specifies CASSLGVENEKLFF.

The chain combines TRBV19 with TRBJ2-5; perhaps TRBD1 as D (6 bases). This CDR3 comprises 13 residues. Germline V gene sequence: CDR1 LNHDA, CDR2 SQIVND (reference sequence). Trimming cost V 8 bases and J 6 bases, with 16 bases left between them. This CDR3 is CASGTGHAKTQYF. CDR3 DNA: TGTGCCAGTGGGACGGGACACGCAAAGACCCAGTACTTC.

The CDR3 loop is CASSSTQGFFGYF. In DNA, the CDR3 is TGTGCCAGCAGTTCCACACAGGGATTTTTTGGATACTTC. The chain joins TRBV28 to TRBJ2-4, with D possibly being TRBD1 (6 bases). CDR3 length: 13 amino acids. The germline V and J ends were trimmed by 4 bases and 16 bases, with 20 bases remaining between them. Germline V gene data show CDR1 as MDHEN and CDR2 as SYDVKM.

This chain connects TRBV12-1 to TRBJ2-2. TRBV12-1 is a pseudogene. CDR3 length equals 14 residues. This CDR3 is CASSPSPYTGELFF. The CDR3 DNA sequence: TGTGCCAGCAGCCCGTCCCCATACACCGGGGAGCTGTTTTTT.

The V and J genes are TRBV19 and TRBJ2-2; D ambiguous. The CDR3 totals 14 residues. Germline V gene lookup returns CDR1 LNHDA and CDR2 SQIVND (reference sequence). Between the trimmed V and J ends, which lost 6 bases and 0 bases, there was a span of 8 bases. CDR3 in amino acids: CASRFGSNTGELFF. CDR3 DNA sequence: TGTGCCAGTAGGTTCGGATCGAACACCGGGGAGCTGTTTTTT. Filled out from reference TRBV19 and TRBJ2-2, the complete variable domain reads DGGITQSPKYLFRKEGQNVTLSCEQNLNHDAMYWYRQDPGQGLRLIYYSQIVNDFQKGDIAEGYSVSREKKESFPLTVTSAQKNPTAFYLCASRFGSNTGELFFGEGSRLTVL.